This TCR beta chain was retrieved from a study of shared clonotypes between healthy human individuals (dated by TCRdb to about 2020). For the wider study: The cohort comprised a couple of women and a few men aged 18 to 49 years. For each donor, CD4 naive and CD4 memory were each run on three plates, CD8 naive on two plates, and CD8 memory on one plate. Blood TCR repertoires of a handful of healthy adults were deeply sequenced to estimate repertoire size and the extent of clonotype sharing between individuals. Libraries were prepared and TCR repertoires were sequenced by different laboratories using diverse techniques, in order to increase sequencing depth and limit assay-specific biases. Between about 0.8 and 9 billion PBMCs per donor were obtained by leukapheresis.

The full study reports these points: Pairwise subsampling indicated that sequencing depth was expected to affect the degree of clonotype sharing among donors. Across a handful of donors, approximately 4.9% of naive CD4, roughly 3.4% of naive CD8, roughly 2.3% of memory CD4, and approximately 0.42% of memory CD8 clonotypes were shared. Incomplete sequencing was indicated by rarefaction of sorted-subset datasets, despite the large sequencing depth. Naive subsets generally had larger estimated clonotype richness than memory subsets. Because the study included a small number of donors, the genetic and exposure-history diversity represented was limited. Clonotypes shared by all four sorted-subset donors showed higher generation probabilities than non-shared clonotypes. Sampling was restricted to blood, and TCR repertoires in tissues likely differ from the TCR repertoires found in blood.

Using the deep immunoSEQ assay, TCR CDR3 regions were amplified from genomic DNA by multiplex PCR. Genomic DNA extracted from each cell subset was distributed evenly over all wells of several immunoSEQ 96-well plates, and each plate served as one replicate. For sorted subsets, each replicate PCR was loaded with roughly 0.2 ug genomic DNA, equivalent to 25,000 to 35,000 T cell genomes. The purified libraries were quantified using a Qubit 3.0 fluorometer, sized with a Bioanalyzer 2100, and then quantified again using the KAPA Library Quantification kit. Every immunoSEQ 96-well plate was sequenced on a dedicated single-read 150-cycle Illumina NextSeq 550 flow cell. Regarding the original processing steps: Because only junctional sequences without quality scores were contained in the immunoSEQ output, filtering matching that applied to full-length reads could not be performed. To assign V/J genes and CDR3, sequences were annotated against IMGT germline references using PyIR, a Python wrapper for IgBLAST v1.9. Any read was removed if the V/J assignment was weak (E-value above 1e-6), the CDR3 was missing, or the read contained stop codons, out-of-frame junctions, or ambiguous translated residues. V3J clonotypes were defined as sequences sharing an identical inferred V gene, J gene, and CDR3 amino acid sequence. Percentage overlap between repertoires was calculated by dividing the number of shared unique clonotypes by the size of the smaller repertoire. Repertoire richness was assessed with RTK rarefaction, the Chao1 estimator, and Recon v2.1 estimates of unobserved clonotypes. OLGA was used to compute generation probabilities for all TCRbeta clonotypes that the gDNA method yielded from a handful of donors. TCRdb retrieved this table from immuneACCESS and kept in-frame rearrangements only. Not all clones are present; in checked studies, unresolved V genes account for under half, and no reason is known for the remainder. The V and J calls and clone size come from that table; D and trimming were worked out from the DNA. For this sample the table gives 950,000 to 1,200,000 clones, of which approximately 80% were detected only once. The leading ten clones occupy more than 0.85% of the sample.

The donors were healthy, HIV-negative adults who had no recently reported acute infections or vaccinations. Only Caucasian adults living in Nashville, Tennessee, USA were represented among the donors. CD4+ T cells were enriched through magnetic negative selection, after which naive cells were positively selected on CD45RA and the remaining negative fraction served as the memory subset. Blood was obtained by leukapheresis, after which PBMCs were separated by Ficoll-Histopaque density gradient centrifugation and cryopreserved in liquid nitrogen vapor phase. Purity and quantity of every magnetically sorted T cell population were checked by analytical flow cytometry. Each sorted fraction had its genomic DNA isolated and then quantified by UV absorbance on a Nanodrop 2000c. Regarding this clone: Its antigen has not been determined. There are no base qualities to consult, and no much larger clone falls within one base.

The receptor's source is a man aged 18-30 years in good health. Some clones in this sample may be carry-over from other donors' samples. What was sequenced was memory CD4+ T cells from PBMCs. The sample's cell subset or site label, decoded: CD45RA-negative fraction.

The bases are TGTGCCAGCAGCTTAGCCCCGGGACAGGGCCAAGAGACCCAGTACTTC. Its protein reads: CASSLAPGQGQETQYF. The chain is assembled from TRBV7-2 and TRBJ2-5, and TRBD1 aligns with 9 junction nucleotides. From the germline V gene, CDR1 is SGHTA and CDR2 is FQGNSA. The CDR3 measures 16 amino acids from cysteine to phenylalanine. The CDR3 DNA has 48 bases and is translated from base 1. The junction shows trimming of 0 bases on V and 1 base on J, and the gene matches do not reach 3 bases of it. Outside the CDR3, residues come from the reference TRBV7-2 and TRBJ2-5 proteins, so the full variable domain is: GAGVSQSPSNKVTEKGKDVELRCDPISGHTALYWYRQSLGQGLEFLIYFQGNSAPDKSGLPSDRFSAERTGGSVSTLTIQRTQQEDSAVYLCASSLAPGQGQETQYFGPGTRLLVL.